These 17 T cell receptor beta chains came from one sample sequenced in a study of shared clonotypes between healthy human individuals. Generated by immunoSEQ multiplex PCR, the TCRdb table keeps only in-frame clones and is missing some. The table includes about 1.1 million clones, about 72% detected once. Sequenced input: memory CD4+ T cells from PBMCs. Subset given: CD45RA-negative fraction. These TCRs come from a man aged 18 to 30 in good health. Some clones in this sample may be carry-over from other donors' samples.

This clone was observed once. CDR3 sequence: CASSQGRSSYNEQFF. In DNA, the CDR3 is TGTGCCAGCAGCCAGGGCAGGAGCTCCTACAATGAGCAGTTCTTC. The chain links TRBV7-8 to TRBJ2-1, with D possibly TRBD1 on 5 matching bases. The V and J ends lost 5 bases and 0 bases respectively, with 11 bases between them. The CDR3 is 15 residues long. Germline CDR1 is SGHVS and CDR2 is FQNEAQ.

This clone was seen a few times. This chain uses TRBV28 with TRBJ2-1; 9 positions match TRBD2. The trim removed 4 bases at V and 7 bases at J, leaving 8 bases unmatched. The CDR3 consists of 15 residues. Germline CDR1 MDHEN, CDR2 SYDVKM. CDR3 in amino acids: CASSSAGGSGNEQFF. The CDR3 coding sequence is TGTGCCAGCAGTTCAGCGGGAGGCTCCGGGAATGAGCAGTTCTTC.

To note about this clone: One base away lies a much larger clone, so this may be a sequencing read error. Lacking the conserved final phenylalanine or tryptophan, this CDR3 likely reflects a read error. The limits of the CDR3 on the DNA are not certain, so only TCRdb's listed CDR3 is given. This chain joins TRBV30 and TRBJ2-7; the DNA was not compared with TRBD2, the D call given in the table. Per germline, CDR1 GTSNPN and CDR2 SVGIG (reference sequence). Both ends counted, the CDR3 spans 13 residues. CDR3 protein: CAWSMPAEPFAYS.

Concerning this clone itself: Other DNA sequences in the sample encode the same CDR3. This chain joins TRBV7-9 and TRBJ2-6, with a possible D match to TRBD2 (5 bases). V was pared by 5 bases and J by 0 bases, with 11 bases between. This CDR3 spans 16 amino acids. CDR1 SEHNR and CDR2 FQNEAQ come from the germline V gene (reference sequence). CDR3 loop: CASSPRRGSGANVLTF. The CDR3 DNA follows: TGTGCCAGCAGCCCCCGACGGGGCTCTGGGGCCAACGTCCTGACTTTC.

The chain links TRBV6-1 to TRBJ1-1; D call uncertain. The CDR3 runs 12 residues. CDR1 is MNHNS and CDR2 is SASEGT in the germline V gene. Trimming stripped 5 bases from V and 6 bases from J, with 10 bases between. The chain's CDR3 is CASSPSFSEAFF. For the CDR3, the DNA is TGTGCCAGCAGTCCCTCCTTCTCTGAAGCTTTCTTT.

This rearrangement joins TRBV11-2 to TRBJ1-2, with D maybe TRBD1 (6 bases). V was cut by 5 bases and J by 4 bases, with 11 bases left in between. The germline CDR1 and CDR2 sequences are SGHAT and FQNNGV. CDR3 length: 13 residues. The CDR3, as DNA: TGTGCCAGCAGCCCGGGGACACGCTATGGCTACACCTTC. As protein: CASSPGTRYGYTF. The complete variable domain, with remaining parts taken from reference TRBV11-2 and TRBJ1-2, reads EAGVAQSPRYKIIEKRQSVAFWCNPISGHATLYWYQQILGQGPKLLIQFQNNGVVDDSQLPKDRFSAERLKGVDSTLKIQPAKLEDSAVYLCASSPGTRYGYTFGSGTRLTVV.

The rearrangement links TRBV7-2 to TRBJ2-7; TRBD1 or TRBD2 may be the D gene (5 bases each). The CDR3 totals 15 residues. Germline loops: CDR1 SGHTA, CDR2 FQGNSA. Trimming removed 4 bases from V and 0 bases from J, with 13 bases in between. CDR3 sequence reads: CASSSSWDRSYEQYF. The CDR3 DNA reads as TGTGCCAGCAGCTCCTCTTGGGACCGCTCCTACGAGCAGTACTTC. The whole variable domain, remainder taken from reference TRBV7-2 and TRBJ2-7, is GAGVSQSPSNKVTEKGKDVELRCDPISGHTALYWYRQSLGQGLEFLIYFQGNSAPDKSGLPSDRFSAERTGGSVSTLTIQRTQQEDSAVYLCASSSSWDRSYEQYFGPGTRLTVT.

J is TRBJ2-7 and V is TRBV21-1; TRBD1, the table's D call, was not compared with the DNA. TRBV21-1 represents a pseudogene. CDR3 length: 15 amino acids. The CDR3 region has the DNA TGTGCCAGCAGCAAAGGCTGCAGGGAACCCTACGAGCAGTACTTC. Its translation: CASSKGCREPYEQYF.

The sample holds a few counts of this clone. This sequence joins TRBV9 and TRBJ1-2; 8 nucleotides align to TRBD1. The junction had 4 bases not matched to a gene; V was cut back by 2 bases and J by 4 bases. The germline V gene encodes CDR1 SGDLS and CDR2 YYNGEE. The CDR3 runs 14 residues. The CDR3 bases are TGTGCCAGCAGCGTCGACAGGGGCTTCTATGGCTACACCTTC. Amino acid sequence: CASSVDRGFYGYTF. The complete variable domain, with remaining parts taken from reference TRBV9 and TRBJ1-2, reads DSGVTQTPKHLITATGQRVTLRCSPRSGDLSVYWYQQSLDQGLQFLIQYYNGEERAKGNILERFSAQQFPDLHSELNLSSLELGDSALYFCASSVDRGFYGYTFGSGTRLTVV.

J is TRBJ1-1 and V is TRBV6-4; D is possibly TRBD1 (6 bases). This CDR3 has 17 amino acids. V lost 6 bases to trimming and J lost 2 bases, with 22 bases between them. The germline CDR1 and CDR2 sequences are MRHNA and SNTAGT. CDR3 loop: CASSRTFQGMRNTEAFF. The CDR3 DNA sequence: TGTGCCAGCAGCCGGACCTTTCAGGGGATGCGAAACACTGAAGCTTTCTTT.

The rearrangement joins TRBV27 to TRBJ2-7; 7 nucleotides agree with TRBD2. The junction had 4 bases not matched to a gene; V was cut back by 3 bases and J by 2 bases. There are 14 residues in the CDR3. CDR1 is MNHEY and CDR2 is SMNVEV in the germline V gene (reference sequence). CDR3 coding DNA: TGTGCCAGCAGTTTCACCACTAGCGCCTACGAGCAGTACTTC. As protein: CASSFTTSAYEQYF.

As to this clone: Other DNA sequences in the same sample also yield this CDR3. V and J are TRBV5-1 and TRBJ1-1, with 8 nucleotides matching TRBD1. Looked up from germline, CDR1 is SGHRS and CDR2 is YFSETQ. The CDR3 runs 14 residues. After removal of 3 bases from V and 1 base from J, the junction contained 2 bases not matched to a gene. CDR3 in DNA: TGCGCCAGCAGCTGGGACAGGCCGAACACTGAAGCTTTCTTT. It codes for CASSWDRPNTEAFF.

The CDR3 spells CASSPPSQGNIQYF. The CDR3 DNA reads as TGTGCCAGCTCACCACCGTCCCAGGGGAACATTCAGTACTTC. The J gene is TRBJ2-4, the V gene TRBV18; D is perhaps TRBD1 (6 bases). This CDR3 has 14 residues. The germline V gene encodes CDR1 KGHSH and CDR2 LQKENI. V was pared by 0 bases and J by 7 bases, with 10 bases between.

In this sample, this clone turned up a few times. CDR3 DNA: TGTGCCTGGAGTAGACAGGGGAACACTGAAGCTTTCTTT. It is translated as CAWSRQGNTEAFF. The rearrangement joins TRBV30 to TRBJ1-1; 7 bases map to TRBD1. The CDR3 is 13 amino acids. CDR1 and CDR2 from the germline V gene are GTSNPN and SVGIG (reference sequence). Trimming at V came to 2 bases and at J to 1 base, leaving 1 base not matched to a gene.

This chain uses TRBV28 with TRBJ2-2; tentative D call: TRBD2 (5 bases). This CDR3 contains 13 residues. Germline CDR1 is MDHEN and CDR2 is SYDVKM. The germline V and J ends were trimmed by 5 bases and 5 bases, with 9 bases remaining between them. The CDR3 region has the DNA TGTGCCAGCAGTCAATCGGGGACCGGGGAGCTGTTTTTT. Amino acid sequence: CASSQSGTGELFF.

This clone was picked up one time. This chain uses TRBV6-1 with TRBJ2-1, with D possibly TRBD2 on 6 matching bases. Per the germline V gene, CDR1 is MNHNS and CDR2 is SASEGT. The CDR3 spans 13 residues. Deletions cut 6 bases from V and 1 base from J, with 7 bases between. In DNA, the CDR3 is TGTGCCAGCAGGCTAGCGTCCTACAATGAGCAGTTCTTC. Residues: CASRLASYNEQFF.

This rearrangement joins TRBV6-1 to TRBJ1-6; TRBD1 agrees at 10 bases. The CDR3 length is 15 residues. Germline CDR1 MNHNS, CDR2 SASEGT. Germline trimming cut 4 bases from V and 10 bases from J; bases unmatched to any gene: 7. As DNA, the CDR3 is TGTGCCAGCAGTGGGGACAGGGGAATTGGGTCACCCCTCCACTTT. Translation gives CASSGDRGIGSPLHF.